The subject of this entry is one T cell receptor (beta chain). Its specificity is not known. The sample comes from a study of cytomegalovirus exposure and HLA in healthy donors. Across the study: Later, an analysis reported that the 95 to 150 validation repertoires had used the same platform as the approximately 690 first-cohort repertoires. Study conclusions and caveats: In a later analysis, first-cohort TCR clusters were found to tend to co-occur in the 120 or so validation repertoires. Investigators reported 150 to 200 TCR beta chains as tied to cytomegalovirus.

Profiling relied on immunoSEQ multiplex PCR, and the TCRdb table lists in-frame clones only, not all of them. There are 120,000 or so clones in the sample; over 85% occur only once, and 1.9% lies in the top ten. V gave up 4 bases and J gave up 12 bases; unmatched junction bases: 5. Looked up from germline, CDR1 is SGDLS and CDR2 is YYNGEE. The CDR3 consists of 12 residues. Sequencing used PBMCs. The TCR sequence derives from a young woman in good health and CMV-seronegative. The V gene is TRBV9, the J gene TRBJ2-1; 9 bases fit TRBD1. In nucleotides, the CDR3 is TGTGCCAGCAGCCCGGACAGGGGACGGCAGTTCTTC. This translates into CASSPDRGRQFF.